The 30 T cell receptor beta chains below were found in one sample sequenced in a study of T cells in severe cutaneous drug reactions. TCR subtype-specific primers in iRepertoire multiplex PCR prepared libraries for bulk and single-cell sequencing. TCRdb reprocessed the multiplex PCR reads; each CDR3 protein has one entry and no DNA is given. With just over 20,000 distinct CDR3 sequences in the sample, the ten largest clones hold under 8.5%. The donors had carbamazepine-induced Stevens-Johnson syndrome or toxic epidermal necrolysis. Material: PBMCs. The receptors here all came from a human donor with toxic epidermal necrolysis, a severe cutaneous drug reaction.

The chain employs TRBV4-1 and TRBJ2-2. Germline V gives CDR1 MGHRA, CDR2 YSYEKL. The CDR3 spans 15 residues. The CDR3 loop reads CASSHVSGDTGELFF.

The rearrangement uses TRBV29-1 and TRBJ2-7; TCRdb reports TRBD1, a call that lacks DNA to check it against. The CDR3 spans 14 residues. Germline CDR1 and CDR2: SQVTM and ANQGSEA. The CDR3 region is CSVVRRDSSYEQYF.

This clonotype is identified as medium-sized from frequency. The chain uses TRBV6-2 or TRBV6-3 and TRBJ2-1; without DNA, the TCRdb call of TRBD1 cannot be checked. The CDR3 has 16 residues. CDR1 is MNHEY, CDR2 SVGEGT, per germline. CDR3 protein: CASSSPVAVGYNEQFF.

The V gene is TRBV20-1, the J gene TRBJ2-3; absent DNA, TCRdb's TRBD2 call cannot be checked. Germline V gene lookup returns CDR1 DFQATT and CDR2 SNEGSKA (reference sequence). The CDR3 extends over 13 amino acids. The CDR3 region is CSSPTRATDTQYF.

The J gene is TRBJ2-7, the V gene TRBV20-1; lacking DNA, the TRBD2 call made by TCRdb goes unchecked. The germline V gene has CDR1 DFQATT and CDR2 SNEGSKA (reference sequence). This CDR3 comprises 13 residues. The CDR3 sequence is CSARAARIHEQYF.

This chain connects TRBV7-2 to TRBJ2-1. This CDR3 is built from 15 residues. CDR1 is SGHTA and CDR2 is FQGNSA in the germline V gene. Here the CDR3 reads CASRLAGSRYNEQFF.

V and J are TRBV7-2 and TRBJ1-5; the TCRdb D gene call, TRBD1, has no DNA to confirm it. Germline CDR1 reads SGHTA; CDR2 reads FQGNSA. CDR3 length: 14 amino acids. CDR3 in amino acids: CASSYMGPNQPQHF.

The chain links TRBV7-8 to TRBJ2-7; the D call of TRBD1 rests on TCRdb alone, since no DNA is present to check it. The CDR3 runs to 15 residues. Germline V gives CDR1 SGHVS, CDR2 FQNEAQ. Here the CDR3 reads CASSGGDRPYEGQYF.

CDR3 protein: CASSQEARGRDTQYF. The V call is TRBV4-3, the J call TRBJ2-3; TCRdb picks TRBD1, but there is no DNA to check that call. The CDR3 consists of 15 residues. Germline V gene sequence: CDR1 LGHNA, CDR2 YSLEER.

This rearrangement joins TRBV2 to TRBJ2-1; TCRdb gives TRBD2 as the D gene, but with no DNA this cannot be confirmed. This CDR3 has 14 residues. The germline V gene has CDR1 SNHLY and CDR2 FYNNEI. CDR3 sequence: CASSAGTSGNEQFF. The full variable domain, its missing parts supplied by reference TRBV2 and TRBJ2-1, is EPEVTQTPSHQVTQMGQEVILRCVPISNHLYFYWYRQILGQKVEFLVSFYNNEISEKSEIFDDQFSVERPDGSNFTLKIRSTKLEDSAMYFCASSAGTSGNEQFFGPGTRLTVL.

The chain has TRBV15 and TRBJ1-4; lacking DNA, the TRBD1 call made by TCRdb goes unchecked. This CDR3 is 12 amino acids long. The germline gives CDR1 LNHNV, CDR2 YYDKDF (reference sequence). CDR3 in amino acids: CATRGVNEKLFF. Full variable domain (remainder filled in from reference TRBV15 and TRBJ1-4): DAMVIQNPRYQVTQFGKPVTLSCSQTLNHNVMYWYQQKSSQAPKLLFHYYDKDFNNEADTPDNFQSRRPNTSFCFLDIRSPGLGDTAMYLCATRGVNEKLFFGSGTQLSVL.

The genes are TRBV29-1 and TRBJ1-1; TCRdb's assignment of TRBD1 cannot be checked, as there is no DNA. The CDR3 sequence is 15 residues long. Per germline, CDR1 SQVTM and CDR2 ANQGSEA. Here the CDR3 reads CSVEAPRTVHTEAFF.

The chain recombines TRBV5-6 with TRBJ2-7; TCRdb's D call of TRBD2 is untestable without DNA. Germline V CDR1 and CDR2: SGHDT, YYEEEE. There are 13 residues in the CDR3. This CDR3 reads CASSLGRGSEQYF.

The CDR3 loop is CASRTGPLASYEQYF. V and J are TRBV2 and TRBJ2-7; TCRdb designates TRBD2, a call that cannot be tested without DNA. CDR3 length equals 15 residues. Looked up from germline, CDR1 is SNHLY and CDR2 is FYNNEI.

The CDR3 sequence: CASTLSTGGSGANVLTF. The chain uses TRBV28 and TRBJ2-6; checking the TCRdb D call of TRBD1 is not possible without DNA. Germline V lookup: CDR1 MDHEN, CDR2 SYDVKM. The CDR3 length is 17 residues.

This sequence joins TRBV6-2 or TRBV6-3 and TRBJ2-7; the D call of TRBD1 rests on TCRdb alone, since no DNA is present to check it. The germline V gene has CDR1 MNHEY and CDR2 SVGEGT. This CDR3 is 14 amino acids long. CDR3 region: CASSRGQAYYEQYF.

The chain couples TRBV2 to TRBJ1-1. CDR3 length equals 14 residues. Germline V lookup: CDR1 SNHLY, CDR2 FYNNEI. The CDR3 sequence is CASSDSLVNTEAFF.

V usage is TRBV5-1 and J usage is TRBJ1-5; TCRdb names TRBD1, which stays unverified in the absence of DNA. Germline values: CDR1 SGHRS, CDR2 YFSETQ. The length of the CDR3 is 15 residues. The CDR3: CASSFTGNSNQPQHF.

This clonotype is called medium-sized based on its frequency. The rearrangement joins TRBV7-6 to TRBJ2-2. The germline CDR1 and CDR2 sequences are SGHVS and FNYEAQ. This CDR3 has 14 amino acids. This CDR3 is CASSLVFRHGELFF.

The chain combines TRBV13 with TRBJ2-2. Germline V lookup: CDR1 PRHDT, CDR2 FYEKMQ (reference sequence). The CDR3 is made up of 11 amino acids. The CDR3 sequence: CASSGTGELFF.

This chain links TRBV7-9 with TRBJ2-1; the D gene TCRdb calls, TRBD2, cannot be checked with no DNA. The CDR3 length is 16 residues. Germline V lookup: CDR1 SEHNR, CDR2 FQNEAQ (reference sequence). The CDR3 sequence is CASSPSGGPSYNEQFF. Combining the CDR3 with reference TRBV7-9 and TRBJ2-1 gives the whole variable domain DTGVSQNPRHKITKRGQNVTFRCDPISEHNRLYWYRQTLGQGPEFLTYFQNEAQLEKSRLLSDRFSAERPKGSFSTLEIQRTEQGDSAMYLCASSPSGGPSYNEQFFGPGTRLTVL.

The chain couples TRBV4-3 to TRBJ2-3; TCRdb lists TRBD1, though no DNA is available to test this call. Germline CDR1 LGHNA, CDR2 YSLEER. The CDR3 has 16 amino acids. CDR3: CASSQDPGVSLDTQYF.

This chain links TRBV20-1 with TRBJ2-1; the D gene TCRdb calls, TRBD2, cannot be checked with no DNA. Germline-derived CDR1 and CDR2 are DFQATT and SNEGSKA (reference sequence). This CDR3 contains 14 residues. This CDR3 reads CSARTAIPYNEQFF.

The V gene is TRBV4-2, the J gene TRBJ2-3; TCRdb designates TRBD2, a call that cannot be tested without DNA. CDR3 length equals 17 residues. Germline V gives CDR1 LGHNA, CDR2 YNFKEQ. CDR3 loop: CASSQQGRAGEGDTQYF.

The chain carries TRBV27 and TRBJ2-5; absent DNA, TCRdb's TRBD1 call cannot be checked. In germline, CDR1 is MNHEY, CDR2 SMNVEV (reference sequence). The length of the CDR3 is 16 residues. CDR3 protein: CASSLRTGGYQETQYF.

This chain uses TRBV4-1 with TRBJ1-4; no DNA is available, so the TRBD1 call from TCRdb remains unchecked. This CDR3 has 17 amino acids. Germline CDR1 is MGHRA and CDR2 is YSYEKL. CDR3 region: CASSQPATGAGNEKLFF.

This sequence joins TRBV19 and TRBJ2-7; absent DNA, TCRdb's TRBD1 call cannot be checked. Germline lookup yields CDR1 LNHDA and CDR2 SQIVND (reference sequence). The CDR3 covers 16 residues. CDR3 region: CASSIPGTGNVYEQYF.

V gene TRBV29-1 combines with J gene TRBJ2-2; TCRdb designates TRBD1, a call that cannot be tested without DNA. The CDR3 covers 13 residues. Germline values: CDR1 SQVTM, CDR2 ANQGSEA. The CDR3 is CSGRDRGTGELFF.

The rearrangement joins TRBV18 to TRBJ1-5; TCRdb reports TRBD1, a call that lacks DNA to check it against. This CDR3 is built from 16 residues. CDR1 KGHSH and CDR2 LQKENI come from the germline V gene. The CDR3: CASSLGTGLGNQPQHF.

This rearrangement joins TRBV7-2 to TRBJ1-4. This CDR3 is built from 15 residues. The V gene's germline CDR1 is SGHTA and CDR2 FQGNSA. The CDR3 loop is CASSLLITTNEKLFF.